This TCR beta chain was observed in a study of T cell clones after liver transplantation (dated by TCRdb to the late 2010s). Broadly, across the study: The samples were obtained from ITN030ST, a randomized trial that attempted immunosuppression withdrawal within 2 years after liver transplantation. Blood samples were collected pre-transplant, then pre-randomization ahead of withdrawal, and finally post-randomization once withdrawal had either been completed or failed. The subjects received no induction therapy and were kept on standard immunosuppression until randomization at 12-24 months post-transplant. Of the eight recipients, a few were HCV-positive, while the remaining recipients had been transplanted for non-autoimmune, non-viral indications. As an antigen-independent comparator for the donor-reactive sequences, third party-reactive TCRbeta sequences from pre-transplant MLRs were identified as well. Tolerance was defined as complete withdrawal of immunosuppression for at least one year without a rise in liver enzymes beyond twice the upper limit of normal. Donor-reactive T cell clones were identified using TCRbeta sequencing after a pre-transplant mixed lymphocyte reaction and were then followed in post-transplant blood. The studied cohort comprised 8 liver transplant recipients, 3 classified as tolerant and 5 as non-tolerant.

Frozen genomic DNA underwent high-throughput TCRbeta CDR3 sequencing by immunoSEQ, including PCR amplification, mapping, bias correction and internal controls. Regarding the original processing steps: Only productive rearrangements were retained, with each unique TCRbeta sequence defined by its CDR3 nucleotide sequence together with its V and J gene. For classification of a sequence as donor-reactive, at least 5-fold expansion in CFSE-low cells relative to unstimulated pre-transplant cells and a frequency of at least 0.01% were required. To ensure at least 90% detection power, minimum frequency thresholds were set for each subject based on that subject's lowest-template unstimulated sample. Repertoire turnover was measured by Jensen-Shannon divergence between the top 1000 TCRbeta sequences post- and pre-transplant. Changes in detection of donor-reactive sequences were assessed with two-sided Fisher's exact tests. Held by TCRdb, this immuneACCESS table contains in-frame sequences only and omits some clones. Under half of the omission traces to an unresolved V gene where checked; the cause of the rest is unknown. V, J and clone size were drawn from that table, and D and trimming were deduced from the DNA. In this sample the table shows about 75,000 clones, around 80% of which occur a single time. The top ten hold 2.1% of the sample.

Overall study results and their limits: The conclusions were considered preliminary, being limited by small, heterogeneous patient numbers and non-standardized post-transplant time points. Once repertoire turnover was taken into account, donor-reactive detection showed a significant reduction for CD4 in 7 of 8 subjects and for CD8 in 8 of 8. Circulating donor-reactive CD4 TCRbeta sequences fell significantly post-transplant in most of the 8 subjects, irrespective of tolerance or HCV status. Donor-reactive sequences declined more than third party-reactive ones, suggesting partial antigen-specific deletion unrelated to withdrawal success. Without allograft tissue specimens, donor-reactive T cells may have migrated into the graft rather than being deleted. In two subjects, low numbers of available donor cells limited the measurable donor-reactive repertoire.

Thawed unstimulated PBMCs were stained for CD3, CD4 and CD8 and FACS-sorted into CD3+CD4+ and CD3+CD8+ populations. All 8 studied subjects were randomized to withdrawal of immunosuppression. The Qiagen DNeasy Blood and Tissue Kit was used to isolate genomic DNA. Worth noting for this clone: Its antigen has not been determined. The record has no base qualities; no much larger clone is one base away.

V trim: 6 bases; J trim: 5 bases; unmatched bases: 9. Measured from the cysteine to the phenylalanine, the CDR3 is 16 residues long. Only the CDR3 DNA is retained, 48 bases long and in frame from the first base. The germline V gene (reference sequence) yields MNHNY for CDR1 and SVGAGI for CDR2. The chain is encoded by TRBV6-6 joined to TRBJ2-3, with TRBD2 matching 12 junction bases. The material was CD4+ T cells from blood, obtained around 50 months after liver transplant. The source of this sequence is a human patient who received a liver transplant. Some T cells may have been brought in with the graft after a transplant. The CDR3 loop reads CASRATSGGLQDTQYF. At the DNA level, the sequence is TGTGCCAGCAGGGCGACTAGCGGGGGCCTCCAAGATACGCAGTATTTT.